The sequence of this TCR beta chain was determined in a study of blood T cell repertoires in COVID-19. In the study overall: Two negative PCRs, clearance, or symptom resolution characterized the recovered Cohort 3 donors. Nucleic acid was either cDNA or gDNA, and it came from T cells, B-cell-depleted T cells, or PBMCs. The United States, Italy and Spain were the sources of the acute and convalescent COVID-19 samples.

The germline V gene encodes CDR1 SNHLY and CDR2 FYNNEI. The ends lost 6 bases at V and 4 bases at J; junction bases unmatched: 18. CDR3 length equals 17 residues. Assay: immunoSEQ multiplex PCR; the TCRdb copy retains only in-frame clones and omits some. The repertoire has some 160,000 clones, around three quarters of them found once; the top ten carry around 19%. The receptor was isolated from a woman in her sixties or seventies in a cohort exposed to, infected with or recovered from COVID-19 (not recorded which). Sequenced: PBMCs or T cells enriched from blood (not recorded which). The chain is built from TRBV2 and TRBJ2-7; 7 bases match TRBD1. The CDR3 nucleotides are TGTGCCAGCAGAGTTGGACAGGACACCCCCAGGGCATACGAGCAGTACTTC. It codes for CASRVGQDTPRAYEQYF.